The following is a T cell receptor beta chain sequence with its context. Its cognate antigen has yet to be identified. Within one base of it there is no much larger clone, and no base qualities were kept. Following the manufacturer's recommendations, the immunoSEQ kit was used to generate TCR beta libraries from genomic DNA. For library preparation, a first multiplex PCR was performed with proprietary primers, followed by a second PCR in which unique barcodes were added, and bead cleanups were performed after each round. A kit-provided positive control reaction and a negative control reaction were included in every sample batch. The final libraries underwent checking on an Agilent 4200 TapeStation D1000 ScreenTape, volumetric pooling, and quantification by qPCR. An Illumina NextSeq500 fitted with a MidOutput 150-cycle cartridge performed the sequencing, running 156 Read1 cycles and 15 Index1 cycles with the kit's custom primers. The pooled library was loaded at 0.95 to 1 pM, with a 20% PhiX control spiked in. Per the source publication's procedure: Vendor-processed data were analyzed in R, and a clonotype was defined as all T cells sharing the same CDR3 nucleotide sequence. In the clone abundance analyses, frequencies were normalized to the 10,000 most abundant clones in each sample. Public T cell clones, averaging fewer than five per sample, were removed before analysis. A difference in abundance of at least 32-fold between compartments was used to define tumor-enriched and baseline blood-enriched clonotypes. Clonotypes expanded or contracted between blood time points were identified with a beta-binomial differential abundance model. Similarity between tumor and blood repertoires was quantified using the Baroni-Urbani and Buser coefficient, and groups were compared with two-tailed Wilcoxon tests in R. TCRdb's version of the immuneACCESS table is confined to in-frame rearrangements and falls short of the full clone set. An unresolved V gene accounts for under half of the shortfall where checked; the remainder is of unknown origin. V and J calls and clone size are those listed in that table; D and trimming were worked out from the DNA. This sample lists approximately 85,000 clones; approximately 90% were detected once. 4.5% to 7% of the sample is taken by the ten largest.

Taken from the germline V gene (reference sequence), the CDR1 and CDR2 loops are SGHNT and YYREEE. Counted from cysteine to phenylalanine, this CDR3 has 14 amino acids. CDR3 DNA is the only sequence kept; it has 42 bases, read in frame from the first base. The germline V end is reduced by 1 base and the J end by 4 bases; junction bases left unmatched: 3. The sample comes from a study of radiation and T cells in renal cell carcinoma (dated by TCRdb to between 2020 and 2021). With respect to the entire study: A total of approximately 53 samples underwent TCR beta sequencing, made up of 25 or so tumors and some 27 peripheral blood samples. Across all 50 or so samples, 4 million to 5 million unique CDR3 nucleotide sequences encoding over 2.5 million unique CDR3 amino acid sequences were identified. The last blood draw happened 4 weeks after radiation, timed to coincide with nephrectomy. The paper's findings and limits, for the study overall: Because pretreatment tumor biopsies were not available, the study could not determine whether clonotypes were already present within the tumor at baseline. Top tumor clonotypes rose in blood from baseline to 2 weeks post-radiation, then contracted by 4 weeks, suggesting transient expansion of tumor-resident clones. Dynamics of the blood repertoire were not tracked past 4 weeks after treatment. With a single-armed trial design, the study had no way to address how radiation dose or scheduling affects the TCR repertoire.

Reading the label with the study, this specimen's time point is: blood 4 weeks post-SBRT, at nephrectomy. The meaning of the sample's treatment or condition label: 15 Gy SBRT to primary tumor, nephrectomy 4 weeks later. Samples were obtained from a clinical trial, in which 15 Gy stereotactic body radiation therapy was delivered to primary renal cell carcinomas and nephrectomy was performed 4 weeks later. Serial peripheral blood from radiation-treated patients was sampled at baseline, 2 weeks and 4 weeks after SBRT to track tumor-enriched clonotypes. Renal cell carcinoma with clear cell pathology was present in all patients. Genomic DNA for TCR sequencing was prepared using the QIAamp DNA Blood Mini Kit (Qiagen). Only samples passing all quality control checks were included in the analyses.

The chain couples TRBV5-4 to TRBJ2-3, with 7 bases in between that match TRBD1. Sequencing used blood, obtained from a patient whose treatment included radiotherapy and nephrectomy. This sequence was found in a woman in her seventies with renal cell carcinoma. In nucleotides, the sequence is TGTGCCAGCAGCTTGACCGGACAGGCAGATACGCAGTATTTT. The translation is CASSLTGQADTQYF.